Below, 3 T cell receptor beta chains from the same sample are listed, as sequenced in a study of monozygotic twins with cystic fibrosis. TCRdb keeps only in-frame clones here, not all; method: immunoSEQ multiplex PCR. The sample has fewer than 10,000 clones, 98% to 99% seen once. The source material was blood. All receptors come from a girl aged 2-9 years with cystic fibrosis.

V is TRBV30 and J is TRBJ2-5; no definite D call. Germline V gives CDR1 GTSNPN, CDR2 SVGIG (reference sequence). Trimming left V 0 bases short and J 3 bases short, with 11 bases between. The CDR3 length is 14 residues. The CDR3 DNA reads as TGTGCCTGGAGTGTACCGTCCCCAAAAGAGACCCAGTACTTC. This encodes CAWSVPSPKETQYF.

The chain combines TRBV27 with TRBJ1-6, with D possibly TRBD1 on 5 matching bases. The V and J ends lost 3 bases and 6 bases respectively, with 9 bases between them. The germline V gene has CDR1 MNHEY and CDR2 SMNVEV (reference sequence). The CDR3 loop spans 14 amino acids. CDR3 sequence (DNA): TGTGCCAGCAGTTTGACCAGGGCTAATTCACCCCTCCACTTT. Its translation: CASSLTRANSPLHF.

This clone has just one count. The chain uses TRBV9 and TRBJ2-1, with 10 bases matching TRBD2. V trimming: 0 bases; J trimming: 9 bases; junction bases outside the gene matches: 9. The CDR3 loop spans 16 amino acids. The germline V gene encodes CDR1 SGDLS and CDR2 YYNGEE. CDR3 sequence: CASSVVGAGGPVEQFF. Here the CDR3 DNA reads TGTGCCAGCAGCGTAGTCGGAGCGGGAGGGCCTGTTGAGCAGTTCTTC.